The 24 T cell receptor beta chains in this list originate from one sample, sequenced in a study of human T cells and chemical hapten exposure. Noted time point: patch test 1, 2 weeks after DPC sensitization. Described treatment: therapeutic diphenylcyclopropenone sensitization with weekly scalp DPC. TCRdb redid the calling of the RACE reads with MiXCR, one entry per CDR3 protein. In the table there are roughly 360,000 distinct CDR3 sequences, approximately 4.4% of which are singletons. The source was whole blood, collected in connection with sensitization to the hapten diphenylcyclopropenone (DPC). All receptors derive from a woman in her forties or fifties with alopecia areata. Some clones in this sample may be carry-over from other donors' samples.

In this sample, this clonotype turned up many times. The V call is TRBV9, the J call TRBJ1-4; tentative D call: TRBD1 (6 bases). V was pared by 3 bases and J by 8 bases, with 17 bases between. The V gene's germline CDR1 is SGDLS and CDR2 YYNGEE. The CDR3 totals 15 residues. The CDR3 bases are TGTGCCAGCAGCGCCGGGGGCAGCCTCGGCGAAAAACTGTTTTTT. This codes for CASSAGGSLGEKLFF.

In its sample, this clonotype was seen many times. The chain employs TRBV7-2 and TRBJ2-1; 9 bases match TRBD1. The CDR3 has 15 amino acids. V lost 4 bases to trimming and J lost 4 bases; unmatched junction nucleotides: 5. Germline CDR1 is SGHTA and CDR2 is FQGNSA. The CDR3 sequence is CASSSDRGKYNEQFF. The CDR3 DNA follows: TGTGCCAGCAGCTCCGACAGGGGGAAATACAATGAGCAGTTCTTC.

This clonotype came up many times. CDR3 DNA sequence: TGCGCCAGCAGCTTGAATAGCCCAGATACGCAGTATTTT. As protein: CASSLNSPDTQYF. J is TRBJ2-3 and V is TRBV5-1; no firm D call. The V gene lost 1 base and the J gene lost 4 bases, with 7 bases spanning the gap. This CDR3 region has 13 residues. Germline-derived CDR1 and CDR2 are SGHRS and YFSETQ.

This clonotype was seen ten or more times. The chain combines TRBV29-1 with TRBJ2-3; D perhaps matches TRBD1 (5 bases). Germline loops: CDR1 SQVTM, CDR2 ANQGSEA. This CDR3 region has 16 residues. The ends were cut back, 6 bases at V and 0 bases at J, with 19 bases in the middle. CDR3 loop: CSVARQQSLSTDTQYF. The CDR3 region has the DNA TGCAGCGTCGCTCGACAGCAAAGCCTTAGCACAGATACGCAGTATTTT.

This clonotype was counted only a few times. J is TRBJ2-5 and V is TRBV7-2; D uncertain. The V and J ends lost 5 bases and 5 bases respectively, with 12 bases between them. The CDR3 is 13 amino acids. Germline loops: CDR1 SGHTA, CDR2 FQGNSA. CDR3 nucleotide sequence: TGTGCCAGCAGCCAAGGGTACTCGGAGACCCAGTACTTC. Protein product: CASSQGYSETQYF.

The rearrangement uses TRBV28 and TRBJ1-5; D remains ambiguous. The germline V gene has CDR1 MDHEN and CDR2 SYDVKM. The CDR3 sequence is 16 residues long. The V end lost 2 bases, the J end lost 4 bases, and 15 bases lay between the germline ends. DNA for the CDR3: TGTGCCAGCAGTTTACGGGCCTGGTACGGGAATCAGCCCCAGCATTTT. Amino acids: CASSLRAWYGNQPQHF.

The gene calls are TRBV7-9 and TRBJ1-4; 7 bases align to TRBD1. This CDR3 has 12 residues. Germline values: CDR1 SEHNR, CDR2 FQNEAQ (reference sequence). J lost 10 bases, V lost 7 bases, and 6 bases had no gene match. This CDR3 is CASTGRQGKLFF. CDR3 nucleotide sequence: TGTGCCAGCACCGGACGACAGGGAAAACTGTTTTTT.

This clonotype has ten or more counts. This chain connects TRBV2 to TRBJ1-1; TRBD1 matches 7 bases. Germline CDR1 is SNHLY and CDR2 is FYNNEI. CDR3 size: 13 residues. Trimming at V came to 9 bases and at J to 0 bases, leaving 4 bases not matched to a gene. The CDR3 region is CASGTEMNTEAFF. Written as DNA, the CDR3 is TGTGCCAGTGGGACAGAGATGAACACTGAAGCTTTCTTT.

This clonotype was observed at least ten times. The chain couples TRBV27 to TRBJ2-4, with D perhaps matching TRBD2 (5 bases). Deletions cut 8 bases from V and 1 base from J, with 9 bases between. The CDR3 runs 13 residues. From germline, CDR1 is MNHEY and CDR2 SMNVEV (reference sequence). The DNA for the CDR3 is TGTGCCAGCGGCTGGGAGGCCAAAAACATTCAGTACTTC. It yields the protein CASGWEAKNIQYF.

V is TRBV6-6 and J is TRBJ1-2, with D maybe TRBD1 (6 bases). The CDR3 loop spans 16 amino acids. V lost 6 bases and J 4 bases, leaving 21 bases between the germline ends. Germline V lookup: CDR1 MNHNY, CDR2 SVGAGI (reference sequence). The CDR3 loop reads CASRDRGAGETYGYTF. CDR3 coding DNA: TGTGCCAGCAGGGACCGGGGGGCAGGGGAAACCTATGGCTACACCTTC.

In its sample, this clonotype was seen many times. V is TRBV5-4 and J is TRBJ2-3; possibly TRBD2 for D (6 bases). V was cut by 4 bases and J by 3 bases, with 15 bases left in between. The CDR3 contains 15 residues. Per the germline V gene, CDR1 is SGHNT and CDR2 is YYREEE (reference sequence). In DNA, the CDR3 is TGTGCCAGCAGCCCCGAAAGCGGGCTAACAGATACGCAGTATTTT. Encoded protein: CASSPESGLTDTQYF.

This clonotype was counted at least ten times. The chain uses TRBV10-3 and TRBJ1-1; D perhaps matches TRBD1 (5 bases). Trimming left V 6 bases short and J 3 bases short, with 17 bases between. The CDR3 has 15 residues. From germline, CDR1 is ENHRY and CDR2 SYGVKD. The CDR3 DNA sequence: TGTGCCATCAGCGAGGCTGGGCAGGGCGACACTGAAGCTTTCTTT. Protein sequence: CAISEAGQGDTEAFF.

This sequence joins TRBV29-1 and TRBJ2-7, with TRBD2 matching over 7 bases. V was pared by 5 bases and J by 1 base, with 2 bases of the junction left unmatched. The CDR3 is made up of 12 amino acids. Germline values: CDR1 SQVTM, CDR2 ANQGSEA. The CDR3 DNA sequence: TGCAGCGTTCGAGCGGGATCCTACGAGCAGTACTTC. Protein product: CSVRAGSYEQYF.

This clonotype was observed many times. The chain employs TRBV29-1 and TRBJ2-7; the D gene could be TRBD1 or TRBD2 (5 bases each). The germline gives CDR1 SQVTM, CDR2 ANQGSEA. The CDR3 extends over 12 amino acids. The V and J ends lost 4 bases and 4 bases respectively, with 11 bases between them. The CDR3 DNA reads TGCAGCGTTGCCGAGGGGAGATACGAGCAGTACTTC. Residues: CSVAEGRYEQYF.

The table lists this clonotype with many counts. The V gene is TRBV5-6, the J gene TRBJ1-2; tentatively, D is TRBD1 (5 bases). Germline V gene lookup returns CDR1 SGHDT and CDR2 YYEEEE. V was cut by 1 base and J by 0 bases, with 10 bases left in between. CDR3 length: 15 amino acids. The CDR3 bases are TGTGCCAGCAGCTTGCCGGGACGGGCTAACTATGGCTACACCTTC. Protein: CASSLPGRANYGYTF. The full variable domain, with the rest looked up from reference TRBV5-6 and TRBJ1-2, is DAGVTQSPTHLIKTRGQQVTLRCSPKSGHDTVSWYQQALGQGPQFIFQYYEEEERQRGNFPDRFSGHQFPNYSSELNVNALLLGDSALYLCASSLPGRANYGYTFGSGTRLTVV.

This clonotype was seen a handful of times. The chain combines TRBV6-5 with TRBJ2-2; maybe TRBD2 (7 bases). The V gene's germline CDR1 is MNHEY and CDR2 SVGAGI. V was cut by 5 bases and J by 5 bases, with 18 bases left in between. CDR3 length equals 16 residues. CDR3 protein: CASSRGGAVFTGELFF. CDR3 nucleotide sequence: TGTGCCAGCAGTAGAGGGGGGGCCGTTTTTACCGGGGAGCTGTTTTTT.

This clonotype was recorded at least ten times. The chain has TRBV20-1 and TRBJ1-5; 10 bases fit TRBD1. Losses at the gene ends were 3 bases for V and 11 bases for J; bases not matched to a gene: 7. The CDR3 is 13 amino acids. Germline lookup yields CDR1 DFQATT and CDR2 SNEGSKA (reference sequence). DNA for the CDR3: TGCAGTGCTAGGGACAGGGGGGTAGTGACCCAGCATTTT. This gives the protein CSARDRGVVTQHF.

This clonotype was detected many times. CDR3 in DNA: TGTGCCAGCAGTTTACTAAGGACCTCAAAGGAGCAGTACTTC. This gives the protein CASSLLRTSKEQYF. J is TRBJ2-7 and V is TRBV28; no clear D. The CDR3 is 14 amino acids. The V end lost 2 bases, the J end lost 7 bases, and 15 bases lay between the germline ends. Germline-derived CDR1 and CDR2 are MDHEN and SYDVKM. Together with reference TRBV28 and TRBJ2-7, the CDR3 gives the full variable domain: DVKVTQSSRYLVKRTGEKVFLECVQDMDHENMFWYRQDPGLGLRLIYFSYDVKMKEKGDIPEGYSVSREKKERFSLILESASTNQTSMYLCASSLLRTSKEQYFGPGTRLTVT.

This clonotype was seen many times. The chain uses TRBV12-2 and TRBJ2-3; the table gives TRBD1 as D, unverified against the DNA. TRBV12-2 has pseudogene status. The length of the CDR3 is 15 residues. The CDR3 nucleotides read TGTGCAAGTCGCTTACGTGGCGGGGCGACAGATACGCAGTATTTT. It is translated as CASRLRGGATDTQYF.

This clonotype was detected many times. J is TRBJ2-5 and V is TRBV28; TRBD1 is a possible D gene (6 bases). Looked up from germline, CDR1 is MDHEN and CDR2 is SYDVKM. This CDR3 is built from 14 residues. Deletions cut 4 bases from V and 1 base from J, with 10 bases between. For the CDR3, the DNA is TGTGCCAGCAGTTCTAGACAGGTCCAAGAGACCCAGTACTTC. It specifies CASSSRQVQETQYF.

This clonotype was detected only once. The V gene is TRBV11-3, the J gene TRBJ2-7; 16 bases match TRBD2. The V and J ends lost 2 bases and 4 bases, in that order; junction bases with no gene match: 8. Per the germline V gene, CDR1 is SGHNT and CDR2 is YENEEA. The CDR3 spans 18 residues. CDR3 DNA: TGTGCCAGCAGCTTAAGGGGACTAGCGGGAGGGCCAGGTTACGAGCAGTACTTC. Its translation: CASSLRGLAGGPGYEQYF.

V usage is TRBV12-3 or TRBV12-4 and J usage is TRBJ1-5; tentative D call: TRBD1 (6 bases). Trimming cost V 5 bases and J 1 base, with 15 bases left between them. The CDR3 consists of 16 residues. CDR3 in DNA: TGTGCCAGCAGTCCGGAGGGGGGTCGGAGCAATCAGCCCCAGCATTTT. Translation gives CASSPEGGRSNQPQHF.

This clonotype was seen ten or more times. V is TRBV5-1 and J is TRBJ1-1; the match to TRBD1 covers 8 bases. CDR1 SGHRS and CDR2 YFSETQ come from the germline V gene. The CDR3 runs 14 residues. Trimming removed 0 bases from V and 3 bases from J; junction bases left unmatched: 1. The DNA of the CDR3 is TGCGCCAGCAGCTTGGGGACAGGGTACACTGAAGCTTTCTTT. Translating it yields CASSLGTGYTEAFF.

The DNA for the CDR3 is TGTGCCAGCAGCGTAACAGGGGCGAGGGAGACCGGGGAGCTGTTTTTT. Translating it yields CASSVTGARETGELFF. The gene calls are TRBV7-9 and TRBJ2-2; 7 positions agree with TRBD1. V was pared by 5 bases and J by 5 bases, with 11 bases of the junction left unmatched. The germline V gene has CDR1 SEHNR and CDR2 FQNEAQ (reference sequence). The CDR3 length is 16 residues.